This entry describes one T cell receptor beta chain. Its specificity is not known. Per germline, CDR1 DFQATT and CDR2 SNEGSKA (reference sequence). This CDR3 has 12 residues. The V gene lost 5 bases and the J gene lost 6 bases, with 11 bases spanning the gap. These data are taken from a study of blood T cells in healthy people across ages. Points from the study as a whole: Underestimates were what the diversity estimates from one million T cells were considered to be. Reliance upon unsorted PBMCs precluded definitive naive versus antigen-experienced comparison.

For the second PCR, which ran for about 6 to 11 cycles, a sample-barcoded 5' primer and a J-beta primer mix were used. Every molecule of cDNA carried a tag from a template-switch adaptor with 12 random nucleotides. TCRdb re-derived calls from the 5' RACE reads in MiXCR, one entry per CDR3 protein. The sample lists 600,000 to 1,000,000 distinct CDR3 sequences, 55% to 75% occurring once. The material sequenced was blood. The sequence was obtained from a man aged 25-40 years in good health. V gene TRBV20-1 combines with J gene TRBJ2-1; tentative D call: TRBD1 (6 bases). The CDR3 nucleotides are TGCAGTGCTGTCGGGACAATCAATGAGCAGTTCTTC. This translates into CSAVGTINEQFF.